The following is a T cell receptor beta chain sequence with its context. V was trimmed by 5 bases and J by 3 bases, leaving 11 bases between them. CDR1 and CDR2 (germline): SGHAT, FQNNGV. There are 14 residues in the CDR3. The record originates from a study of identical twins. TCRdb itself ran the 5' RACE reads through MiXCR, one entry per CDR3 protein. The table shows 200,000 to 250,000 distinct CDR3 sequences, with 12% occurring only once. These data were also filed under a second study, of yellow fever vaccine responses in identical twins.

The rearrangement uses TRBV11-2 and TRBJ2-1; no firm D call. This receptor was obtained from a woman aged 18 to 35 in good health. Sequencing input: memory (CD45RO+) T cells sorted from blood. CDR3 residues: CASSPSPSYNEQFF. The CDR3 DNA is TGTGCCAGCAGCCCGAGCCCTAGCTACAATGAGCAGTTCTTC.